This T cell receptor beta chain was sequenced for a study of blood T cells in healthy people across ages. The study's findings and limits: The fall in TCR beta diversity per million T cells was roughly linear with age. Diversity figures derived from one million T cells were judged to underestimate the true value.

Next came a second PCR, run for about 7 to 12 cycles, which used a sample-barcoded 5' primer along with a J-beta primer mix. Each cDNA molecule was tagged by a template-switch adaptor with 12 random nucleotides. MiXCR was run by TCRdb on the 5' RACE reads, yielding one entry per CDR3 protein. The sample shows around 400,000 distinct CDR3 sequences, about 52% of them seen only once. Details on this clonotype: Its specificity is unknown.

V dropped 10 bases and J dropped 8 bases, with 14 bases sitting between them. CDR3 length equals 12 residues. Per germline, CDR1 MDHEN and CDR2 SYDVKM. The sequencing sample was made of blood. The J gene is TRBJ1-4, the V gene TRBV28, with D perhaps matching TRBD1 (5 bases). The receptor's source is a man aged 60-69 years in good health. The CDR3 reads CATWGSREKLFF. In DNA, the CDR3 is TGTGCCACCTGGGGCAGCCGCGAAAAACTGTTTTTT. Looking up the rest from reference TRBV28 and TRBJ1-4 gives the full variable domain: DVKVTQSSRYLVKRTGEKVFLECVQDMDHENMFWYRQDPGLGLRLIYFSYDVKMKEKGDIPEGYSVSREKKERFSLILESASTNQTSMYLCATWGSREKLFFGSGTQLSVL.